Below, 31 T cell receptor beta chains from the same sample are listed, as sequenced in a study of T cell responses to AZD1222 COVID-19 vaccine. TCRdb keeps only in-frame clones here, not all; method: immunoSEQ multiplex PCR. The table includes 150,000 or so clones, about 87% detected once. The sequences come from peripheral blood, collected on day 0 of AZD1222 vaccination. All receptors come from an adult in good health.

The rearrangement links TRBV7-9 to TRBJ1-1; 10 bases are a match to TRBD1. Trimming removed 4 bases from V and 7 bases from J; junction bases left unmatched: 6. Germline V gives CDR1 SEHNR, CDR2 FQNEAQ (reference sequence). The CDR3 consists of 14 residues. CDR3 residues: CASSSTGGEFEAFF. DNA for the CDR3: TGTGCCAGCAGCTCGACAGGGGGCGAATTTGAAGCTTTCTTT.

CDR3 DNA: TGTGCCAGCAGTACCCGACTAGAGAACGAGCAGTACTTC. Its translation: CASSTRLENEQYF. V gene TRBV12-3 or TRBV12-4 combines with J gene TRBJ2-7; tentative D call: TRBD2 (6 bases). Trimming stripped 5 bases from V and 5 bases from J, with 13 bases between. This CDR3 is built from 13 residues.

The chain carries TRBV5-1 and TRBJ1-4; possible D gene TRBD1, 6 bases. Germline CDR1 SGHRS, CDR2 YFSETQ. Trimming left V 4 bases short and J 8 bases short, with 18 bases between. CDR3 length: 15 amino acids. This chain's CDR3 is CASSAQGPEGEKLFF. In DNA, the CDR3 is TGCGCCAGCAGCGCCCAGGGGCCCGAAGGCGAAAAACTGTTTTTT.

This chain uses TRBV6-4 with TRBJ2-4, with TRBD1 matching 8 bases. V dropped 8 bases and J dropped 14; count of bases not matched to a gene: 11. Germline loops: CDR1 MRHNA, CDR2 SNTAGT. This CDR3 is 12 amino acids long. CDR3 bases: TGTGCCAGCCCCCCGGGACAGGCCCGGGAGTACTTC. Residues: CASPPGQAREYF.

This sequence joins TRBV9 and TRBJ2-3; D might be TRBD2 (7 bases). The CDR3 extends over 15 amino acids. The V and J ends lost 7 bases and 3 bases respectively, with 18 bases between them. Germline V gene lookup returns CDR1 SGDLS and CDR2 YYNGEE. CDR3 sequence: CASRRGGVQTDTQYF. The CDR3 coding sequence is TGTGCCAGCCGAAGGGGGGGGGTCCAGACAGATACGCAGTATTTT.

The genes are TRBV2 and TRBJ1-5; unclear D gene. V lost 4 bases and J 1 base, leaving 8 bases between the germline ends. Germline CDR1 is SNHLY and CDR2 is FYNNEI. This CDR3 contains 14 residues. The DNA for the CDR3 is TGTGCCAGCAGTGGGGCAATGAGCAATCAGCCCCAGCATTTT. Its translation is CASSGAMSNQPQHF. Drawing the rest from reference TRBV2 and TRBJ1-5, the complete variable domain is EPEVTQTPSHQVTQMGQEVILRCVPISNHLYFYWYRQILGQKVEFLVSFYNNEISEKSEIFDDQFSVERPDGSNFTLKIRSTKLEDSAMYFCASSGAMSNQPQHFGDGTRLSIL.

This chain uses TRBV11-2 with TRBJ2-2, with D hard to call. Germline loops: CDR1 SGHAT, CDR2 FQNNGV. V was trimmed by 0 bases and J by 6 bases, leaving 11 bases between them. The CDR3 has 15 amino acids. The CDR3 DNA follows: TGTGCCAGCAGCTTAGAGTTTGGTGGGTCCGGGGAGCTGTTTTTT. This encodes CASSLEFGGSGELFF.

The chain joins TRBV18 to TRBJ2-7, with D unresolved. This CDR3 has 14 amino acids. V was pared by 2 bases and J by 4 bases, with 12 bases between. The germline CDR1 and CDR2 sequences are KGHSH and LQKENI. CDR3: CASSPGTQSYEQYF. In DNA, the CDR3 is TGTGCCAGCTCACCAGGAACCCAGAGTTACGAGCAGTACTTC.

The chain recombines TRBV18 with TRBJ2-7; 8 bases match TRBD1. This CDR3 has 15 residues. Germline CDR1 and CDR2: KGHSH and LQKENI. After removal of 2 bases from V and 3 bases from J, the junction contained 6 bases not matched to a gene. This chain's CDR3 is CASSPGQGEGYEQYF. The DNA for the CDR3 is TGTGCCAGCTCACCAGGACAGGGAGAAGGCTACGAGCAGTACTTC.

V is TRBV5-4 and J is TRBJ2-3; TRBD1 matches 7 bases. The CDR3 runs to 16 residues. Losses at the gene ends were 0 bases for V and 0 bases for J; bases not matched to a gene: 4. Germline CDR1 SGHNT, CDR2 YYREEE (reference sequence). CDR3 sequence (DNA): TGTGCCAGCAGCTTGGGAGGGGGCGCTAGCACAGATACGCAGTATTTT. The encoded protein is CASSLGGGASTDTQYF.

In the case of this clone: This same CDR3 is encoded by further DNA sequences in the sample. The CDR3 is CASSLSGGSYNEQFF. The DNA for the CDR3 is TGCGCCAGCAGCTTGAGCGGGGGCTCCTACAATGAGCAGTTCTTC. The chain recombines TRBV5-1 with TRBJ2-1; 8 positions agree with TRBD2. Per the germline V gene, CDR1 is SGHRS and CDR2 is YFSETQ. V trimming: 1 base; J trimming: 0 bases; junction bases outside the gene matches: 0. The CDR3 has 15 amino acids. Complete variable domain (other parts from reference TRBV5-1 and TRBJ2-1): KAGVTQTPRYLIKTRGQQVTLSCSPISGHRSVSWYQQTPGQGLQFLFEYFSETQRNKGNFPGRFSGRQFSNSRSEMNVSTLELGDSALYLCASSLSGGSYNEQFFGPGTRLTVL.

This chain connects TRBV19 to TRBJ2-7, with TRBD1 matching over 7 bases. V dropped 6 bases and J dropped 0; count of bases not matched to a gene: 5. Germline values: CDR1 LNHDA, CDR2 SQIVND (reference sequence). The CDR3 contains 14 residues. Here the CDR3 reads CASRRAGGSYEQYF. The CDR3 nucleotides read TGTGCCAGTAGACGGGCAGGGGGCTCCTACGAGCAGTACTTC.

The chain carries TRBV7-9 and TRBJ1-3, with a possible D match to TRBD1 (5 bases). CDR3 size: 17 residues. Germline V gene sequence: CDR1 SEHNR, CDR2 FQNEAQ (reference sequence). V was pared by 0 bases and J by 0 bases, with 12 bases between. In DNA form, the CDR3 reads TGTGCCAGCAGCTTAGCGGGGACGGAGAGCTCTGGAAACACCATATATTTT. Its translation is CASSLAGTESSGNTIYF. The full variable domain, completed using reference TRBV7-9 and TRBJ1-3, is DTGVSQNPRHKITKRGQNVTFRCDPISEHNRLYWYRQTLGQGPEFLTYFQNEAQLEKSRLLSDRFSAERPKGSFSTLEIQRTEQGDSAMYLCASSLAGTESSGNTIYFGEGSWLTVV.

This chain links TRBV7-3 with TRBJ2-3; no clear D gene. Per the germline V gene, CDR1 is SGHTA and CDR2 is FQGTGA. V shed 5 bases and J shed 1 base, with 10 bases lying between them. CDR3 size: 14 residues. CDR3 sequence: CASSPGIGTDTQYF. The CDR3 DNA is TGTGCCAGCAGCCCTGGCATAGGCACAGATACGCAGTATTTT.

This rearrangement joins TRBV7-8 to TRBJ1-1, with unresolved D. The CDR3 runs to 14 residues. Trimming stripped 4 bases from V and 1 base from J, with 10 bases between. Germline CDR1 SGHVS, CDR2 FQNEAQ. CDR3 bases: TGTGCCAGCAGCTCCACAGATTCGAACACTGAAGCTTTCTTT. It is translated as CASSSTDSNTEAFF.

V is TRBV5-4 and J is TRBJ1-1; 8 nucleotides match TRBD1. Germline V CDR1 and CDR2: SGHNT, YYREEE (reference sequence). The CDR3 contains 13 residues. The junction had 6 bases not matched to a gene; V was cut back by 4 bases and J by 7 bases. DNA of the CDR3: TGTGCCAGCAGCATGGACAGGGCGAGTGAAGCTTTCTTT. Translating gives CASSMDRASEAFF.

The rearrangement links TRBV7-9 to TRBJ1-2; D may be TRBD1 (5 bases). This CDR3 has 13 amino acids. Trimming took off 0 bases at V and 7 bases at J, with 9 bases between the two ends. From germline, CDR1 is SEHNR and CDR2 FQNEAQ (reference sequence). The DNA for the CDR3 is TGTGCCAGCAGCTTAGCGGACACCCCTGGCTACACCTTC. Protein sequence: CASSLADTPGYTF.

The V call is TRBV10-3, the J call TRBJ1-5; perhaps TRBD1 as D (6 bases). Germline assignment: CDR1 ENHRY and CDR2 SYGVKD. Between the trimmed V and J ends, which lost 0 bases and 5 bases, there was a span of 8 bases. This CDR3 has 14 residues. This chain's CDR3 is CAISESRTDQPQHF. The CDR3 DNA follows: TGTGCCATCAGTGAGTCTAGGACAGATCAGCCCCAGCATTTT.

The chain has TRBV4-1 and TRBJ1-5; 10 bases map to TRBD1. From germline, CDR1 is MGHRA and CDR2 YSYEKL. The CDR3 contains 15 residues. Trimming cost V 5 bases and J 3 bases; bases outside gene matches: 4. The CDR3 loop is CASSRQGAINQPQHF. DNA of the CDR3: TGCGCCAGCAGCAGACAGGGGGCAATCAATCAGCCCCAGCATTTT.

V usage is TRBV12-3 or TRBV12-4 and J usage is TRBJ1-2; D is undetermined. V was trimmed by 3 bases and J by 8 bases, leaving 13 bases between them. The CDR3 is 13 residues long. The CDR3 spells CASSFPPDEGYTF. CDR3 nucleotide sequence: TGTGCCAGCAGTTTCCCCCCAGATGAAGGCTACACCTTC.

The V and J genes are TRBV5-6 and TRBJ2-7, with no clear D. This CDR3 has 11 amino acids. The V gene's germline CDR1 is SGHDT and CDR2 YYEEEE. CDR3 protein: CASSARGVVLV. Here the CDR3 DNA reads TGTGCCAGCAGCGCGCGTGGGGTGGTTCTTGTC.

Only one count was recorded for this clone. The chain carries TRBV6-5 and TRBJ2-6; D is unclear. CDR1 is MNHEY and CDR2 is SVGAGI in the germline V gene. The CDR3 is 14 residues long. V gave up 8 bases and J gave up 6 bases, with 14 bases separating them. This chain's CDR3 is CASGDPFEANVLTF. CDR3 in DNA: TGTGCCAGCGGGGATCCATTTGAGGCCAACGTCCTGACTTTC.

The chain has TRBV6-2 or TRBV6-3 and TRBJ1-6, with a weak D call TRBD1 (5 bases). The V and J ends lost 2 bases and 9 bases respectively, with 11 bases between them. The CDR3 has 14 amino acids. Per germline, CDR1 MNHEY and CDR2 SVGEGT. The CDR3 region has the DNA TGTGCCAGCAGTTACCCCCAGGGCGTTTCACCCCTCCACTTT. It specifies CASSYPQGVSPLHF.

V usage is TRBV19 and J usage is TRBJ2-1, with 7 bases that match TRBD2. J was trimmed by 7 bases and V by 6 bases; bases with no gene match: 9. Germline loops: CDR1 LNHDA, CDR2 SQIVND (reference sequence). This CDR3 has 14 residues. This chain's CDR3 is CASSRAGRENEQFF. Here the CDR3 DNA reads TGTGCCAGTAGCCGAGCGGGGCGAGAGAATGAGCAGTTCTTC.

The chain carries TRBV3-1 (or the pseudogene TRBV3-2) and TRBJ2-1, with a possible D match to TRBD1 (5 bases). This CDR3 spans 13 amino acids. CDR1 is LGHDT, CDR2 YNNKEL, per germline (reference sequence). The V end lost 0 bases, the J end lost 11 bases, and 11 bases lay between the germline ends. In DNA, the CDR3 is TGTGCCAGCAGCCAAGATGAACAGGCCAAGCAGTTCTTC. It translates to CASSQDEQAKQFF.

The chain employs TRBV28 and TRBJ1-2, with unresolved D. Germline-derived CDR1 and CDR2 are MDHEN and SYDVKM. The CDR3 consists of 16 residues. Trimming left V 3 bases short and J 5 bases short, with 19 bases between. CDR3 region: CASSLAAGRLTYGYTF. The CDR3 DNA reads TGTGCCAGCAGTTTGGCCGCCGGACGACTGACGTATGGCTACACCTTC.

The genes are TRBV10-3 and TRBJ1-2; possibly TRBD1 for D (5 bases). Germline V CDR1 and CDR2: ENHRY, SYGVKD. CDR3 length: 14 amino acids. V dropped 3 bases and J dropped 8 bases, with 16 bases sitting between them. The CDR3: CAISDDGTAAGYTF. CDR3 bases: TGTGCCATCAGTGATGACGGGACCGCCGCCGGCTACACCTTC.

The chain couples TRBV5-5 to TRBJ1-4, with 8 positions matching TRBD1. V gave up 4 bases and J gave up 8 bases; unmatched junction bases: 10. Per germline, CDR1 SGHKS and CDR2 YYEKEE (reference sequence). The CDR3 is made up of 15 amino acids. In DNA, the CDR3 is TGTGCCAGCAGCATCGAGACAGGGGTGAAGGAAAAACTGTTTTTT. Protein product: CASSIETGVKEKLFF.

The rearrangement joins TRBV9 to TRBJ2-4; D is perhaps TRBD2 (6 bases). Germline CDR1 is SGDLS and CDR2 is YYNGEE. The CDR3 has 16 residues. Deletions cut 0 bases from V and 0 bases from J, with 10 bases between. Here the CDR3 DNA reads TGTGCCAGCAGCGTAGGTAGCGGATTAGCCAAAAACATTCAGTACTTC. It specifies CASSVGSGLAKNIQYF.

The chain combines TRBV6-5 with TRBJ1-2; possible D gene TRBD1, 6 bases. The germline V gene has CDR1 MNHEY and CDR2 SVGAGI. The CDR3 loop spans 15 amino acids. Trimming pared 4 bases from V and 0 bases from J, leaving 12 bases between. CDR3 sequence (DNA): TGTGCCAGCAGTTCTGGACAGTCAGCTAACTATGGCTACACCTTC. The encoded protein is CASSSGQSANYGYTF.

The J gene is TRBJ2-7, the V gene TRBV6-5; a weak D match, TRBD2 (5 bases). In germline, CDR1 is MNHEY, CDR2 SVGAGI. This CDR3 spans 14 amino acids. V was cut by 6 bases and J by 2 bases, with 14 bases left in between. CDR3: CASSGLDPPYEQYF. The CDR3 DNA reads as TGTGCCAGCAGCGGACTTGATCCCCCCTACGAGCAGTACTTC.